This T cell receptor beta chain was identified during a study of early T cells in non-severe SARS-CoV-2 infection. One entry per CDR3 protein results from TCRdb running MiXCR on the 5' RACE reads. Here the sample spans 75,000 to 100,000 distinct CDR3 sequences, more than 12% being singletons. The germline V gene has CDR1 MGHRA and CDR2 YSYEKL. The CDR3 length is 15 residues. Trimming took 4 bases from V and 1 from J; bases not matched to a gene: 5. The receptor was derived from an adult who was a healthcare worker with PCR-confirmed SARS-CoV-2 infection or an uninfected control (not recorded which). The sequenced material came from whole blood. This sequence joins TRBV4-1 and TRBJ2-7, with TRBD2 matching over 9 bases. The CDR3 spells CASSLISGSSYEQYF. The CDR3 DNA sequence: TGCGCCAGCAGCCTAATTAGCGGGAGTTCCTACGAGCAGTACTTC.